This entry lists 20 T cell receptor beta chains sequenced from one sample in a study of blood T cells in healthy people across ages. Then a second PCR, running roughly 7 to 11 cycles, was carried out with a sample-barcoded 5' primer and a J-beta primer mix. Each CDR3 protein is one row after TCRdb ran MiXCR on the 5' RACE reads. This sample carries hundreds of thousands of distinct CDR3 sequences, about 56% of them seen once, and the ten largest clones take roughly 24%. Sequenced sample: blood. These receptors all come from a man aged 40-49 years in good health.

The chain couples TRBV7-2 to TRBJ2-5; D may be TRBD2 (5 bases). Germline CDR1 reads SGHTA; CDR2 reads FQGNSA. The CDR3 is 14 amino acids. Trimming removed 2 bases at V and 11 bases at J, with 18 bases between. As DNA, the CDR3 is TGTGCCAGCAGCTTATCTACGCGATCCGGGGAGCAGTACTTC. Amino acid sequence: CASSLSTRSGEQYF.

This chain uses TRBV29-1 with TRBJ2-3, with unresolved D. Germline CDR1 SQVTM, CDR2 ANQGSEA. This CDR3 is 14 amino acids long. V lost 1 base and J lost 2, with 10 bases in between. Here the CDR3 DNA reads TGCAGCGTTGAAGGGTGGTTCACCACAGATACGCAGTATTTT. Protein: CSVEGWFTTDTQYF.

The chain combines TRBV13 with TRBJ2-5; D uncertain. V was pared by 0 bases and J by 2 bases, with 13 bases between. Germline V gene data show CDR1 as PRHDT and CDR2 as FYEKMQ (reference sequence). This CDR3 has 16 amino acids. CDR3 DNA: TGTGCCAGCAGCTTAGGACAGCAACCCGATCAAGAGACCCAGTACTTC. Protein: CASSLGQQPDQETQYF.

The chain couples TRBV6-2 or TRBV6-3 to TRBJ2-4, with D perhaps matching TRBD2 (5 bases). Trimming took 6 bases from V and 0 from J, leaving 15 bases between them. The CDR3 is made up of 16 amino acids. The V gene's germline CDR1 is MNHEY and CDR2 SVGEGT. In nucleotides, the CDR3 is TGTGCCAGCAGCCCCGTGGTCGGACTAGCCAAAAACATTCAGTACTTC. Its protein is CASSPVVGLAKNIQYF.

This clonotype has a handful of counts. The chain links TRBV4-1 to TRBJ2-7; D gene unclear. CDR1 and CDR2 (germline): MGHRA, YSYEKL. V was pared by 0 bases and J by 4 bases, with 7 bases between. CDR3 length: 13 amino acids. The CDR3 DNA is TGCGCCAGCAGCCAAGAGTTACAATACGAGCAGTACTTC. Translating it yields CASSQELQYEQYF.

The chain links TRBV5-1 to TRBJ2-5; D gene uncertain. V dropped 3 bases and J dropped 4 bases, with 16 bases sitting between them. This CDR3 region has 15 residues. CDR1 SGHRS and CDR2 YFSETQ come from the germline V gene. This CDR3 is CASSSLRAGGETQYF. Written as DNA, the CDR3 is TGCGCCAGCAGCTCCCTTAGGGCAGGTGGAGAGACCCAGTACTTC. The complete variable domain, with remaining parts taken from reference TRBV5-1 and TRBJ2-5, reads KAGVTQTPRYLIKTRGQQVTLSCSPISGHRSVSWYQQTPGQGLQFLFEYFSETQRNKGNFPGRFSGRQFSNSRSEMNVSTLELGDSALYLCASSSLRAGGETQYFGPGTRLLVL.

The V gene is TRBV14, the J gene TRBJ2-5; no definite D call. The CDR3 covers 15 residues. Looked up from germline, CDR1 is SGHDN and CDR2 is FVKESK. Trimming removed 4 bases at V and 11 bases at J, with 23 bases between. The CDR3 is CASSLRATTSHEQYF. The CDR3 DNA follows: TGTGCCAGCAGCCTTAGGGCCACTACGTCCCATGAGCAGTACTTC.

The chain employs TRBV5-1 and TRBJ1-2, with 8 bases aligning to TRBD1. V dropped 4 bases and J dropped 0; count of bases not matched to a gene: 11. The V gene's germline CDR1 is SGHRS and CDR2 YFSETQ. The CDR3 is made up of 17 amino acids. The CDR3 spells CASSETWTGSTNYGYTF. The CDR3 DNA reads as TGCGCCAGCAGCGAAACATGGACAGGGAGCACTAACTATGGCTACACCTTC.

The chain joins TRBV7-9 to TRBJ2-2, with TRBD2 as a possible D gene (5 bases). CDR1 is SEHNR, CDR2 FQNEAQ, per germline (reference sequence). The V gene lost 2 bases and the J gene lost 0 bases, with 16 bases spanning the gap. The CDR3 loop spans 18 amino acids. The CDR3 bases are TGTGCCAGCAGCTTAATGAGTCTTAGCGCCTCGAACACCGGGGAGCTGTTTTTT. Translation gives CASSLMSLSASNTGELFF.

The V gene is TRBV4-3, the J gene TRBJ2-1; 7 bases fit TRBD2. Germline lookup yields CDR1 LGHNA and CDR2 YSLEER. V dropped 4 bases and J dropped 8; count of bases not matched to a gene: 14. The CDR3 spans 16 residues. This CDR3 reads CASSRAAGTKFDEQFF. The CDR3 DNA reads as TGCGCCAGCAGCCGAGCAGCCGGGACTAAATTTGATGAGCAGTTCTTC.

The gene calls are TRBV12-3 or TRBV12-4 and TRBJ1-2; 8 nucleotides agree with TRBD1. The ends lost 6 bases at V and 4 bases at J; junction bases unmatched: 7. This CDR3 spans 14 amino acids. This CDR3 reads CASRGQEGGYGYTF. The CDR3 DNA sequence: TGTGCCAGCAGGGGACAGGAAGGGGGCTATGGCTACACCTTC.

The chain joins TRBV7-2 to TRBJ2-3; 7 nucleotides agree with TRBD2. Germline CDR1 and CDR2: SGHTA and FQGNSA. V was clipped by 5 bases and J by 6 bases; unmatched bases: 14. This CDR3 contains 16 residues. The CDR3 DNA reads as TGTGCCAGCAGCCCCTGGGGTGGCGGGGGAGTGGATACGCAGTATTTT. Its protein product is CASSPWGGGGVDTQYF.

CDR3 loop: CASSQDLVHHEAFF. The DNA of the CDR3 is TGCGCCAGCAGCCAAGATTTGGTACATCACGAAGCTTTCTTT. This rearrangement joins TRBV4-3 to TRBJ1-1; D not certain. With 0 bases removed from V and 8 bases from J, the gap between germline ends came to 13 bases. Germline V gives CDR1 LGHNA, CDR2 YSLEER. The CDR3 is made up of 14 amino acids.

CDR3 nucleotides: TGCAGCGTTGAAGATGGTAAAGGCAGGGGGACCTACAAGCAGTACTTC. It is translated as CSVEDGKGRGTYKQYF. The chain is built from TRBV29-1 and TRBJ2-5; TRBD1 matches at 7 bases. Trimming removed 0 bases from V and 11 bases from J; junction bases left unmatched: 18. Germline V CDR1 and CDR2: SQVTM, ANQGSEA. The CDR3 runs 16 residues.

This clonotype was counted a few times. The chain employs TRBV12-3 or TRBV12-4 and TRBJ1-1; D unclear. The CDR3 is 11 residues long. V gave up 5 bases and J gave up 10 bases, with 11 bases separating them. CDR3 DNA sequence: TGTGCCAGCAGTCCGAAATTAGGAGCTTTCTTT. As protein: CASSPKLGAFF.

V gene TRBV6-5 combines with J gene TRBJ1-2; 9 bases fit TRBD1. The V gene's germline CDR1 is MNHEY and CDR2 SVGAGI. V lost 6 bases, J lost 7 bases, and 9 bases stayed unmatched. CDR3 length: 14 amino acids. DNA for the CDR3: TGTGCCAGCAGGAAGACAGGGGGAAATCGTGGCTACACCTTC. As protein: CASRKTGGNRGYTF.

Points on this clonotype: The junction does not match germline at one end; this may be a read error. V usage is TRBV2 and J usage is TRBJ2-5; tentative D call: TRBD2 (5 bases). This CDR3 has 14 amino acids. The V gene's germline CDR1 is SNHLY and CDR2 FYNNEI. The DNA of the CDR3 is TGTGCCAGTAGTGCCGGGATTTACCAAGAGACCCAGTACTTC. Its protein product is CASSAGIYQETQYF.

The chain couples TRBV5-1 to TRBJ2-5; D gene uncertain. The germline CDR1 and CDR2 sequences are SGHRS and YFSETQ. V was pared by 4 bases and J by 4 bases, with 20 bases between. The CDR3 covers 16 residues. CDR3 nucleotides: TGCGCCAGCAGCCAAACACGTTTCCCGGATGTAGAGACCCAGTACTTC. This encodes CASSQTRFPDVETQYF.

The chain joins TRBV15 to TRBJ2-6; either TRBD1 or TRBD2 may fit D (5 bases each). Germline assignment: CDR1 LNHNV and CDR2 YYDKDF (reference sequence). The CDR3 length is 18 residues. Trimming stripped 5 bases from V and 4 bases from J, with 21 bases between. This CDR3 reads CATSDPRDGSFGANVLTF. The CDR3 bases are TGTGCCACCAGCGATCCCCGGGACGGCTCCTTCGGGGCCAACGTCCTGACTTTC.

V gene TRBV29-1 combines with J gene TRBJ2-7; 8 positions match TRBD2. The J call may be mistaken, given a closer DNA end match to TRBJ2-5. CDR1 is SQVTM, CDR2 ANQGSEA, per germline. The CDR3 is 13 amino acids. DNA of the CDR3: TGCAGCGTTCCGGGAGGGCCGGTAGAGACCCAGTACTTC. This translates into CSVPGGPVETQYF.